This paragraph reports one T cell receptor beta chain. Its antigen remains undetermined. One base away there is no much larger clone; base qualities are not given. Spanning cysteine to phenylalanine, the CDR3 consists of 14 amino acids. Left in the record is the CDR3 DNA by itself, 42 bases read in frame from the first base. The V end loses 3 bases and the J end loses 7 bases, and a stretch of 15 bases separates them. Reading the germline V gene (reference sequence) gives CDR1 LNHNV and CDR2 YYDKDF. This sample was included in a study of cytomegalovirus exposure and HLA in healthy donors (dated by TCRdb to about 2017). Concerning the study at large: An earlier analysis of some 620 of the donors reported 250 to 350 Gb of sequence data and 117 million unique TCR beta sequences obtained from around 170 million T cells. In an earlier analysis of 587 of the donors, high-throughput TCR beta sequencing was used to judge whether each TCR beta V gene segment behaved as functional or pseudogenic. A later analysis re-examined previously published TCR beta repertoires from 600 to 700 donors and added high-resolution HLA genotyping to investigate patterns of TCR occurrence. A handful of DR-DQ haplotypes were handled as single units for association and clustering because linkage in the cohort was strong. Typing coverage varied by locus: roughly 629-640 donors for A, B, C, DRB1 and DQB1; roughly 560 for DQA1; more than 600 for DPA1; around 450 for DPB1. In the later analysis, no new phenotypic data were used to find candidate immune exposures; instead, reliance was placed on TCR beta sequences and their occurrence across donors. To predict cytomegalovirus infection status, the study brought together high-throughput TCR immunosequencing, statistical association of individual TCRs with disease status, and machine learning. The study aimed to test whether signatures of past pathogen exposure could be identified by cataloging public T cell receptors. An early release that covered approximately 600 HLA-typed donors contained about 300 gigabases of sequencing data and approximately 85 million unique TCR sequences. Donor age, sex, ethnicity and CMV serostatus were compiled together with the repertoire data. Among approximately 370 genotyped donors of the cohort, an average of about 220,000 unique TCR beta nucleotide sequences was sequenced per donor, of which roughly 17% were non-productive. Of the approximately 400 genotyped donors, less than 85% were placed in the genetic ancestry cluster associated with self-reported Caucasian donors. Class I and class II HLA loci were covered by the typing at four-digit resolution. All discovery cohort repertoires had been generated using a single sequencing platform. The T cell repertoires of under 700 subjects were profiled by immunosequencing and related to cytomegalovirus serostatus. A later genetic analysis used genome-wide SNP genotypes for about three fifths of the 666 donors, treating that subset as a discovery cohort. A separate validation cohort of 100 to 150 different subjects was used in addition to the 666-subject first cohort.

The cohort comprised around 700 healthy bone marrow donors. At the time of sampling, all cohort members were nominally healthy, though unrecorded immune exposures were likely present. The donor was CMV seropositive and belonged to the group of 250 to 300 seropositive cohort members. A peripheral blood sample was collected from each donor, and TCR beta sequencing was performed on peripheral blood mononuclear cells. Genomic DNA was extracted from the blood cell samples with the Qiagen DNeasy Blood Extraction Kit. The investigation overall reported the following: In a later analysis, TCR association rates were found to vary across HLA loci, with the most associated TCRs seen for DRB1 alleles and the fewest for HLA-C alleles. Correlated functional status among segregating V segments might reflect linkage disequilibrium, but an unknown experimental factor could not be ruled out. The study listed approximately 150 TCR beta chains as associated with cytomegalovirus. A few of the identified cytomegalovirus-associated TCR beta chains were confirmed in vitro to be specific for cytomegalovirus antigens. A later genetic analysis associated a missense DCLRE1C variant with V-gene and J-gene trimming of TCR beta chains, and an independent cohort replicated the association. Because HLA typing was missing for some donors at each locus, association tests included only the typed subset. This cohort had only TCR beta chains sequenced, and the lack of alpha or paired-chain data limited which features could be detected. In a later analysis, HLA-associated TCR beta chains showed more clonal expansion and lower generation probabilities than non-associated chains that were equally common. Because the 87-base-pair reads could not distinguish some IMGT-functional V segments, including TRBV6-2 and TRBV6-3, those segments were excluded. Specific HLA alleles were associated with roughly 17,000 TCR beta sequences at a false discovery rate of 0.05 in a later analysis. The classifier was reported to diagnose cytomegalovirus status with high specificity and sensitivity in both the original cohort and the validation cohort. In an earlier analysis of 500 to 650 of the donors, most TCR beta V segments appeared in productive rearrangements about 90% or about 30% of the time, broadly matching IMGT annotations. The sequencing pipeline was judged likely to have produced a cluster of highly shared sequence variants as a technical artifact. A later genetic analysis reported fewer N-insertions in productive TCRs among donors in an Asian-associated ancestry cluster than the roughly 700-donor mean. Across donors, most TCR sequences were observed very rarely, whereas some public TCRs were present in many individuals. According to a later analysis, parvovirus B19, influenza, CMV and Epstein-Barr virus appeared linked to several top co-occurrence clusters. A further reported finding was that TCR beta sequences accurately predicted the HLA-A and HLA-B alleles for most subjects in the first cohort. According to a later analysis, most CMV-associated TCR beta chains appeared to be HLA-restricted, and the HLA associations seemed to be driven largely by CMV exposure. Because counts were too low, seventeen rarely observed V segments, including chromosome 9 orphons, were excluded from the earlier analysis of some 540 of the donors. Assigning TCR associations to individual alleles was difficult when HLA alleles, especially DR and DQ, strongly co-occurred. CMV serostatus was the only immune exposure information available for the cohort. According to the authors, the approach could potentially be generalized to other disease states and immunological phenotypes. The presence/absence analyses assumed that sequencing depth was roughly uniform across donors, and that assumption may not be true.

The method behind the library was the immunoSEQ multiplex PCR assay. A mixture of 60 forward primers for TCR Vbeta segments and 13 reverse primers for TCR Jbeta segments was used in the multiplex PCR. The CDR3 region of rearranged TCR beta genes was amplified from genomic DNA with a multiplex PCR assay. Amplified TCR beta libraries were sequenced as 87-base-pair reads on the Illumina HiSeq System. In the source study's methods: A later analysis counted about 80 million unique TCR beta chains across the 550 to 700 repertoires, and roughly 10 million of these chains were shared by at least two donors. Raw reads were error-corrected and collapsed into unique sequences by a nearest-neighbor algorithm in which closely related sequences were merged to remove PCR and sequencing errors. Alignment of CDR3 sequences to IMGT reference sequences was used to assign V, D and J gene segments. For a sequence to be retained, at least a six-nucleotide match to both a V gene segment and a J gene segment was required. Rearrangements were called productive when the CDR3 lacked stop codons and stayed in frame with V and J; all others were non-productive. CDR3 was defined by IMGT convention, running from the second conserved V-encoded cysteine to the conserved J-encoded phenylalanine. In an earlier analysis of more than 550 of the donors, sequences lacking an unambiguous match to a single V gene segment were excluded. An earlier analysis of just under 600 of the donors called V segments functional above 56.7% productive rearrangements and segregating when the between-donor standard deviation exceeded 5%. A statistical classification framework was built to diagnose cytomegalovirus status from the catalog of TCR beta chain sequences. In a later analysis, TCR nucleotide sequences were compared against IMGT/GENE-DB human TR gene sequences so that V and J genes could be assigned. In a later analysis, CDR3 sequences and most-parsimonious VDJ recombination scenarios were assigned using the TCRdist pipeline. In a later analysis, each TCR beta chain was defined by its CDR3 amino acid sequence together with its V-gene family, and reads without a unique V-gene family were excluded. As a way to deal with suspected cross-contamination and a sequencing artifact, a later analysis dropped 450 to 700 nucleotide sequences that were highly shared and had low generation probability. A later analysis calculated a clonal expansion index for each public chain from normalized within-repertoire ranks of inferred template counts. Generation probabilities in a later analysis came from a VDJ recombination model fitted to out-of-frame rearrangements, and those results were checked against IGoR. Hypergeometric tests were used in a later analysis to score TCR-TCR, TCR-HLA and TCR-CMV co-occurrence, with a repertoire-size bias correction applied to the TCR pairs. False discovery rates were estimated in a later analysis by permuting HLA or CMV assignments 20 times. In a later analysis, co-occurring TCRs were grouped with DBSCAN, and TCRdist sequence similarity was added when clustering was performed within HLA-allele-positive subsets. Repertoires with fewer than 30,000 or more than 120,000 public chains were left out of co-occurrence clustering, as were five repertoires with anomalous nucleotide sharing. The table comes from immuneACCESS by way of TCRdb, which keeps in-frame sequences with V and J called. Part of the clones is missing from these tables; in studies checked, under half for an unresolved V gene and the rest for unknown reasons. V, J and clone size are taken as reported in that table, and D and trimming were inferred from the DNA itself. Recorded for this sample are 130,000 to 150,000 clones; around three quarters of them occurred a single time. Approximately 7% of the sample is taken by the ten largest.

Sequenced input: PBMCs. The clonotype was recovered from a man in his forties in good health and CMV-seropositive. The rearranged segments are TRBV15 and TRBJ1-2; a tentative D call is TRBD1 (5 bases match). The DNA sequence follows: TGTGCCACCAGCAGGACAGCCTCCTCTGGTGGCTACACCTTC. The resulting protein is CATSRTASSGGYTF.